The clone carrying this T cell receptor (beta chain) was counted a single time. The target antigen is unknown. Time point meaning: pre-treatment baseline. TIE cells were CD3+ CD4- CD8+ CD45RA- CD45RO-high CD27- CCR7- memory T cells. Sampling occurred pretreatment (T0) and at week 3 (W3), after cycle one of checkpoint blockade. At 12 weeks after first infusion, RECIST 1.1 defined response for most patients. These data belong to a study of blood T cell dynamics during melanoma immunotherapy. Findings and caveats of the study: Immune-effector CD8+ cells best matched cell-free DNA CDR3 sequences and were most clonal. The study could not tell melanoma-specific clones from general immune activation.

Per germline, CDR1 SGHVS and CDR2 FQNEAQ. The CDR3 extends over 12 amino acids. V was cut by 0 bases and J by 5 bases, with 4 bases left in between. The assay received all extracted DNA from sorted CD8+ subsets. Assay: immunoSEQ multiplex PCR; the TCRdb copy retains only in-frame clones and omits some. Among 1,600 or so clones, 73% were seen once, and the ten largest hold almost 7%. The source material was CD8+ T cells from blood, sampled from a patient treated with checkpoint blockade. The rearrangement links TRBV7-8 to TRBJ2-5, with D unclear. This clonotype was obtained from a human donor with melanoma. The DNA of the CDR3 is TGTGCCAGCAGCTTAGCGCCGGAGACCCAGTACTTC. Translation gives CASSLAPETQYF.